Shown below are 6 T cell receptor beta chains from a single sample sequenced in a study of Graves' ophthalmopathy and Graves' hyperthyroidism. Using RNA transcripts, the TCR beta CDR3 regions were amplified. The first round was an RT-PCR with HTBI primers, and the second round was a multiplex PCR. TCRdb fed the multiplex PCR reads into MiXCR, producing one record per CDR3 protein. There are 300,000 to 350,000 distinct CDR3 sequences in the sample; 15% to 20% occur only once, and 10% to 15% lies in the top ten. Sequencing was performed on peripheral blood. The receptor set was obtained from an adult man with Graves' ophthalmopathy.

This chain joins TRBV4-1 and TRBJ2-2; 7 nucleotides line up with TRBD2. This CDR3 comprises 19 residues. Germline V gene lookup returns CDR1 MGHRA and CDR2 YSYEKL. The junction had 12 bases not matched to a gene; V was cut back by 2 bases and J by 0 bases. CDR3 protein: CASSQPLLAALTNTGELFF. The CDR3 bases are TGCGCCAGCAGCCAACCCCTCCTAGCGGCGCTTACGAACACCGGGGAGCTGTTTTTT.

The chain has TRBV12-3 or TRBV12-4 and TRBJ1-6; a weak D match, TRBD1 (6 bases). V was trimmed by 5 bases and J by 9 bases, leaving 17 bases between them. This CDR3 region has 15 residues. The CDR3 here is CASSQSHQGFSPLHF. CDR3 in DNA: TGTGCCAGCAGTCAAAGTCACCAGGGGTTTTCACCCCTCCACTTT.

This clonotype was detected ten times or more. The CDR3 bases are TGCGCCAGCAGCTTGGACCTCACCGGGACACCGGGGGGCTATGGCTACACCTTC. Amino acid sequence: CASSLDLTGTPGGYGYTF. The chain carries TRBV5-1 and TRBJ1-2; TRBD1 is a possible D gene (6 bases). Per the germline V gene, CDR1 is SGHRS and CDR2 is YFSETQ. The CDR3 runs 18 residues. Trimming left V 0 bases short and J 4 bases short, with 22 bases between.

The chain has TRBV20-1 and TRBJ1-5; the D is unclear. V gave up 4 bases and J gave up 1 base, with 8 bases separating them. The CDR3 totals 13 residues. Germline CDR1 is DFQATT and CDR2 is SNEGSKA (reference sequence). CDR3 loop: CSATETSNQPQHF. In DNA, the CDR3 is TGCAGTGCTACTGAGACAAGCAATCAGCCCCAGCATTTT.

Many counts were recorded for this clonotype. The CDR3 loop reads CASSSPQGGVTQYF. Here the CDR3 DNA reads TGTGCCAGCAGCTCCCCCCAGGGAGGTGTGACCCAGTACTTC. The chain links TRBV7-9 to TRBJ2-5; D possibly corresponds to TRBD2 (6 bases). The CDR3 is 14 residues long. Between the trimmed V and J ends, which lost 4 bases and 7 bases, there was a span of 16 bases. Germline-derived CDR1 and CDR2 are SEHNR and FQNEAQ (reference sequence). The variable domain in full, with the rest retrieved from reference TRBV7-9 and TRBJ2-5, is DTGVSQNPRHKITKRGQNVTFRCDPISEHNRLYWYRQTLGQGPEFLTYFQNEAQLEKSRLLSDRFSAERPKGSFSTLEIQRTEQGDSAMYLCASSSPQGGVTQYFGPGTRLLVL.

This clonotype was detected many times. This chain links TRBV28 with TRBJ2-7, with 7 bases identical to TRBD1. The V gene's germline CDR1 is MDHEN and CDR2 SYDVKM. Trimming cost V 8 bases and J 3 bases; bases outside gene matches: 4. CDR3 size: 12 residues. The CDR3 region is CASRDSHYEQYF. In DNA, the CDR3 is TGTGCCAGCCGGGACAGTCACTACGAGCAGTACTTC. Variable domain in full (rest from reference TRBV28 and TRBJ2-7): DVKVTQSSRYLVKRTGEKVFLECVQDMDHENMFWYRQDPGLGLRLIYFSYDVKMKEKGDIPEGYSVSREKKERFSLILESASTNQTSMYLCASRDSHYEQYFGPGTRLTVT.